A selection of T cell receptor beta chains follows, all from one sample in a study of shared clonotypes between healthy human individuals. Assay: immunoSEQ multiplex PCR; the TCRdb copy retains only in-frame clones and omits some. The sample lists roughly 320,000 clones; around nine tenths were seen once. Specimen: memory CD8+ T cells sorted from blood. The receptors were sampled from a man aged 18 to 29 in good health. The conserved cysteine and the conserved F or W are not part of the CDR3 here. Fields, in order: J gene, V gene, CDR3 protein.

j_gene: TRBJ2-7; v_gene: TRBV7-7; CDR3aa: ASSLVVGRDLTKQY
j_gene: TRBJ1-5; v_gene: TRBV5-6; CDR3aa: ASSHEPDFDRNNQPQH
j_gene: TRBJ1-5; v_gene: TRBV4-1; CDR3aa: ASSQGQGLPDNQPQH
j_gene: TRBJ2-7; v_gene: TRBV6-5; CDR3aa: ASSYSWGRRSYEQY
j_gene: TRBJ2-1; v_gene: TRBV7-2; CDR3aa: ASSARGPNEQF
j_gene: TRBJ2-3; v_gene: TRBV28; CDR3aa: ASPGGTQY
j_gene: TRBJ1-4; v_gene: TRBV15; CDR3aa: ATSRHTGGVKEKLF
j_gene: TRBJ2-7; v_gene: TRBV4-1; CDR3aa: ASSQEEFGRGYEQY
j_gene: TRBJ2-5; v_gene: TRBV6-6; CDR3aa: ASSTWHAETQY
j_gene: TRBJ1-4; v_gene: TRBV5-6; CDR3aa: ASSLGGGDEKLF
j_gene: TRBJ2-7; v_gene: TRBV4-1; CDR3aa: ASSPLPGLLYEQY
j_gene: TRBJ2-6; v_gene: TRBV27; CDR3aa: ASSLRGVYGANVLT
j_gene: TRBJ2-7; v_gene: TRBV5-4; CDR3aa: ASSSWEGEQY
j_gene: TRBJ2-7; v_gene: TRBV4-1; CDR3aa: ASSQGQGTYEQY
j_gene: TRBJ2-1; v_gene: TRBV13; CDR3aa: ASSFRGQGAYNEQF
j_gene: TRBJ1-5; v_gene: TRBV30; CDR3aa: AWSREGNQPQH
j_gene: TRBJ2-1; v_gene: TRBV27; CDR3aa: ASTLMGPLYNEQF
j_gene: TRBJ2-1; v_gene: TRBV27; CDR3aa: ASSLSRSSEQF
j_gene: TRBJ1-6; v_gene: TRBV27; CDR3aa: ASSLSRGAYNSPLH
j_gene: TRBJ1-1; v_gene: TRBV6-1; CDR3aa: ASSEARGAF
j_gene: TRBJ2-7; v_gene: TRBV4-1; CDR3aa: ASSHRTAVGYEQY
j_gene: TRBJ2-1; v_gene: TRBV7-9; CDR3aa: ASSSPRDAQF
j_gene: TRBJ2-5; v_gene: TRBV7-9; CDR3aa: ASSLTLWGAQETQY
j_gene: TRBJ2-2; v_gene: TRBV27; CDR3aa: ASSLSGLAVTGELF
j_gene: TRBJ2-5; v_gene: TRBV15; CDR3aa: ATSDWWMGSGRKTQY
j_gene: TRBJ2-1; v_gene: TRBV29-1; CDR3aa: SVEGQQGPQSYNEQF